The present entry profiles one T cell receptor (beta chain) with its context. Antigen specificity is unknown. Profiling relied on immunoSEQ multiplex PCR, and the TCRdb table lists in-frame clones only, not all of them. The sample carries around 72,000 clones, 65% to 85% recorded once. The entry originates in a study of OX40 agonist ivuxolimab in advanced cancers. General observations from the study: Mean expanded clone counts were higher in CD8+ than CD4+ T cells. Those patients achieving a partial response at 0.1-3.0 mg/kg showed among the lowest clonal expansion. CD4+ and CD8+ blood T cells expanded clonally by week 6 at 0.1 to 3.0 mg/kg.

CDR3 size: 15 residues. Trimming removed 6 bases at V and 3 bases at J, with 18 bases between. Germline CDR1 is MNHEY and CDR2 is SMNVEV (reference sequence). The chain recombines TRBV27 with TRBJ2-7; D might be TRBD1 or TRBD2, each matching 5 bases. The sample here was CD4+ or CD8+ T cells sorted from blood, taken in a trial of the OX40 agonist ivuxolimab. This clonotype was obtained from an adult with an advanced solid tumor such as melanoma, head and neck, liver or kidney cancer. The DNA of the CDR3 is TGTGCCAGCAGCCTATCCGGGACGGTCCACTACGAGCAGTACTTC. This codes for CASSLSGTVHYEQYF.